Listed here are 3 T cell receptor beta chains from one sample, sequenced in a study of cytomegalovirus exposure and HLA in healthy donors. Primers for the PCR totalled 60 Vbeta and 13 Jbeta. The repertoire was sequenced with immunoSEQ multiplex PCR; TCRdb's copy has only in-frame clones and lacks some. The sample includes some 130,000 clones, roughly four fifths seen only once; the top ten take about 10%. Sequenced input: PBMCs. These TCRs come from a male donor in good health and CMV-seropositive.

The chain uses TRBV2 and TRBJ2-1; D is uncertain. Trimming took 1 base from V and 0 from J, leaving 7 bases between them. The CDR3 spans 15 residues. Germline V gene data show CDR1 as SNHLY and CDR2 as FYNNEI. The CDR3 reads CASSEGPGSYNEQFF. CDR3 sequence (DNA): TGTGCCAGCAGTGAAGGGCCTGGCTCCTACAATGAGCAGTTCTTC. Drawing the rest from reference TRBV2 and TRBJ2-1, the complete variable domain is EPEVTQTPSHQVTQMGQEVILRCVPISNHLYFYWYRQILGQKVEFLVSFYNNEISEKSEIFDDQFSVERPDGSNFTLKIRSTKLEDSAMYFCASSEGPGSYNEQFFGPGTRLTVL.

The rearrangement links TRBV7-9 to TRBJ2-1; 9 positions agree with TRBD1. Germline lookup yields CDR1 SEHNR and CDR2 FQNEAQ (reference sequence). V lost 5 bases to trimming and J lost 10 bases; unmatched junction nucleotides: 9. The CDR3 has 14 amino acids. The CDR3 DNA is TGTGCCAGCAGCCTCCGGGACAGGGTTTCCGAGCAGTTCTTC. Translated, it gives CASSLRDRVSEQFF.

The chain uses TRBV5-1 and TRBJ1-6; TRBD1 matches 7 bases. This CDR3 spans 16 amino acids. The germline CDR1 and CDR2 sequences are SGHRS and YFSETQ. V lost 4 bases and J lost 1; bases outside the gene matches: 5. Here the CDR3 reads CASSVQQGSYNSPLHF. The CDR3 DNA is TGCGCCAGCAGCGTCCAACAGGGGTCCTATAATTCACCCCTCCACTTT.